This entry lists 13 T cell receptor beta chains sequenced from one sample in a study of blood T cell repertoires in COVID-19. Method: immunoSEQ multiplex PCR; TCRdb's copy keeps in-frame clones and lacks some. The sample has some 73,000 clones; about 89% are singletons. Sequencing was done on a sample of peripheral blood. The receptors were gathered from a woman aged 55-69 years with acute or convalescent COVID-19.

This chain uses TRBV19 with TRBJ1-6; the D gene is possibly TRBD1 (5 bases). Germline V gene data show CDR1 as LNHDA and CDR2 as SQIVND (reference sequence). Trimming cost V 6 bases and J 6 bases, with 6 bases left between them. CDR3 length: 12 residues. CDR3 nucleotides: TGTGCCAGTAGACAGGTTAATTCACCCCTCCACTTT. Its translation is CASRQVNSPLHF.

This rearrangement joins TRBV2 to TRBJ2-2, with 10 positions matching TRBD2. From germline, CDR1 is SNHLY and CDR2 FYNNEI. The CDR3 runs 15 residues. V shed 9 bases, J shed 4 bases, and the junction held 8 bases outside the gene matches. DNA for the CDR3: TGTGCCAGTCTAGCGGGGGACCTCTCCACCGGGGAGCTGTTTTTT. Its protein is CASLAGDLSTGELFF.

This chain joins TRBV5-5 and TRBJ2-5; D might be TRBD2 (7 bases). The CDR3 totals 12 residues. Trimming removed 7 bases from V and 5 bases from J, with 12 bases in between. Germline V gene data show CDR1 as SGHKS and CDR2 as YYEKEE (reference sequence). The CDR3 here is CASGTTGETQYF. CDR3 nucleotides: TGTGCCAGCGGGACTACAGGGGAGACCCAGTACTTC.

The count of this clone is one. The CDR3 loop is CASSRGIAGVGTDTQYF. The CDR3 region has the DNA TGTGCCAGTAGTAGGGGAATAGCGGGGGTTGGCACAGATACGCAGTATTTT. The rearrangement links TRBV19 to TRBJ2-3; 9 bases are shared with TRBD2. Germline CDR1 and CDR2: LNHDA and SQIVND (reference sequence). After removal of 4 bases from V and 1 base from J, the junction contained 9 bases not matched to a gene. The CDR3 extends over 17 amino acids.

V is TRBV19 and J is TRBJ2-2; TRBD2 matches 14 bases. The V gene's germline CDR1 is LNHDA and CDR2 SQIVND (reference sequence). CDR3 length: 17 residues. V dropped 5 bases and J dropped 5; count of bases not matched to a gene: 7. CDR3 amino acids: CASSSGLAGAGTGELFF. The CDR3 nucleotides read TGTGCCAGTAGTTCGGGACTAGCGGGGGCGGGGACCGGGGAGCTGTTTTTT.

J is TRBJ2-5 and V is TRBV2, with unresolved D. CDR1 and CDR2 (germline): SNHLY, FYNNEI. Trimming took 1 base from V and 0 from J, leaving 9 bases between them. The length of the CDR3 is 15 residues. The DNA of the CDR3 is TGTGCCAGCAGTGAAGAACAGACGTACCAAGAGACCCAGTACTTC. It translates to CASSEEQTYQETQYF. The full variable domain, completed using reference TRBV2 and TRBJ2-5, is EPEVTQTPSHQVTQMGQEVILRCVPISNHLYFYWYRQILGQKVEFLVSFYNNEISEKSEIFDDQFSVERPDGSNFTLKIRSTKLEDSAMYFCASSEEQTYQETQYFGPGTRLLVL.

The chain links TRBV19 to TRBJ2-1; 9 bases fit TRBD1. J lost 10 bases, V lost 1 base, and 8 bases had no gene match. This CDR3 comprises 15 residues. Per the germline V gene, CDR1 is LNHDA and CDR2 is SQIVND (reference sequence). CDR3 in DNA: TGTGCCAGTAGTATAGCAGGGACAGGGTCGGGCGAGCAGTTCTTC. As protein: CASSIAGTGSGEQFF.

The rearrangement links TRBV11-2 to TRBJ2-2, with D perhaps matching TRBD1 (6 bases). Germline V gene data show CDR1 as SGHAT and CDR2 as FQNNGV. The CDR3 has 17 amino acids. The V gene lost 6 bases and the J gene lost 4 bases, with 21 bases spanning the gap. CDR3: CASRALRRDKVTGELFF. CDR3 coding DNA: TGTGCCAGCAGGGCTCTAAGAAGGGACAAGGTCACCGGGGAGCTGTTTTTT.

The chain has TRBV5-1 and TRBJ2-1; 9 bases fit TRBD1. J gave up 8 bases and V 2 bases, and 2 bases lay outside the gene matches. The germline gives CDR1 SGHRS, CDR2 YFSETQ. The CDR3 extends over 13 amino acids. CDR3 sequence reads: CASSLTGGYEQFF. CDR3 sequence (DNA): TGCGCCAGCAGCTTAACAGGGGGCTATGAGCAGTTCTTC.

The chain is built from TRBV7-3 and TRBJ2-3, with D perhaps TRBD1 (6 bases). Trimming took off 5 bases at V and 2 bases at J, with 8 bases between the two ends. The CDR3 length is 13 residues. CDR1 and CDR2 (germline): SGHTA, FQGTGA. The DNA for the CDR3 is TGTGCCAGCAGCCTGGGGGCCACAGATACGCAGTATTTT. Protein sequence: CASSLGATDTQYF.

The gene calls are TRBV28 and TRBJ1-2; a possible D gene is TRBD1 (5 bases). Between the trimmed V and J ends, which lost 2 bases and 1 base, there was a span of 11 bases. The CDR3 is 15 residues long. The germline gives CDR1 MDHEN, CDR2 SYDVKM. CDR3 amino acids: CASSLQGTNNYGYTF. The CDR3 DNA sequence: TGTGCCAGCAGTTTACAGGGTACTAATAACTATGGCTACACCTTC.

The chain links TRBV6-5 to TRBJ1-1, with TRBD1 as a possible D gene (6 bases). Trimming shortened V by 8 bases and J by 0 bases, and 16 bases separated the two germline ends. The germline CDR1 and CDR2 sequences are MNHEY and SVGAGI. CDR3 length equals 15 residues. CDR3 region: CASLLGGPMNTEAFF. The CDR3 bases are TGTGCCAGCTTGTTAGGGGGACCAATGAACACTGAAGCTTTCTTT.

This chain links TRBV5-5 with TRBJ1-1; 8 nucleotides match TRBD1. Trimming cost V 4 bases and J 6 bases; bases outside gene matches: 8. CDR1 is SGHKS and CDR2 is YYEKEE in the germline V gene (reference sequence). This CDR3 is 14 amino acids long. CDR3 sequence: CASSTGGRFSEAFF. In DNA form, the CDR3 reads TGTGCCAGCAGCACAGGGGGTCGTTTCTCTGAAGCTTTCTTT.